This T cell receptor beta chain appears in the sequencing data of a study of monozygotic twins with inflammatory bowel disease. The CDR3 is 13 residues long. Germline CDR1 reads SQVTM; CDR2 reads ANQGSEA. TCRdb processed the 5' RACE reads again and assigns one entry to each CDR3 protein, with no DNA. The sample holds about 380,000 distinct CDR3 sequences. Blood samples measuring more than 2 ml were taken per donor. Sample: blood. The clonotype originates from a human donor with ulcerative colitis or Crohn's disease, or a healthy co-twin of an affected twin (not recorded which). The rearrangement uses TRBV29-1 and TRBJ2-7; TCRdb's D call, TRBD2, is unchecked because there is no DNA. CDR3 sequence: CSVVSSGGYEQYF.